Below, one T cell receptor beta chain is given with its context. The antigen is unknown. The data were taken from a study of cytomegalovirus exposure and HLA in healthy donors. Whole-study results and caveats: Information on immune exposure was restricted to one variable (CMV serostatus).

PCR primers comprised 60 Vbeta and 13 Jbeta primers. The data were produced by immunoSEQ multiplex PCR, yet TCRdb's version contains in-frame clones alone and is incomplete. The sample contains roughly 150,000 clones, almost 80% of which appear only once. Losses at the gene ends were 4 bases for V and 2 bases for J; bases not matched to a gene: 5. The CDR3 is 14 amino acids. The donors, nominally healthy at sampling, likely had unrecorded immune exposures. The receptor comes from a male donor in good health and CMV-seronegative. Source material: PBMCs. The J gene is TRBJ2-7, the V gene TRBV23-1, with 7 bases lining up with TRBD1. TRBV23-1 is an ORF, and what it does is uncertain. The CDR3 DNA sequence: TGCGCCAGCAGTCGACCGGGACAGACCTACGAGCAGTACTTC. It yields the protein CASSRPGQTYEQYF.